Sequencing of this TCR beta chain was carried out in a study of blood T cell repertoires in COVID-19. Turning to the study itself: Some COVID-19 samples were acute and others convalescent; all came from the United States, Italy and Spain. Nucleic acid was either cDNA or gDNA, and it came from T cells, B-cell-depleted T cells, or PBMCs.

Original analysis: Amplifying reference gene primers gave estimates of nucleated cell counts. Profiling relied on immunoSEQ multiplex PCR, and the TCRdb table lists in-frame clones only, not all of them. V, J and clone size derive from that table, while D and trimming were established from the DNA sequence. Of under 95,000 clones in the sample, 70% to 90% were seen once. The germline gives CDR1 MNHNY, CDR2 SVGAGI (reference sequence). CDR3 length: 14 amino acids. After removal of 0 bases from V and 7 bases from J, the junction contained 2 bases not matched to a gene. This clonotype was obtained from a man in his sixties with acute or convalescent COVID-19. The sequencing input was peripheral blood. The V gene is TRBV6-6, the J gene TRBJ1-1; TRBD1 agrees at 10 bases. The CDR3 region has the DNA TGTGCCAGCAGTTACTCGGACAGGGGGATTGAAGCTTTCTTT. This translates into CASSYSDRGIEAFF.